This TCR beta chain comes out of a study of OX40 agonist ivuxolimab in advanced cancers. Study overall: Dose-escalation patients were diagnosed with hepatocellular carcinoma, melanoma, renal cell cancer or head and neck cancer. Age averaged approximately 60 years (range about 20 to 80), and roughly 82% were male.

Sequencing was performed with immunoSEQ multiplex PCR; in TCRdb, only in-frame clones are kept and a portion is missing. Of some 110,000 clones in the sample, approximately 90% are singletons; the top ten hold 0.4% to 0.6%. With respect to this clone: One junction end does not reproduce the germline sequence, and a read error may be involved. This same CDR3 is encoded by further DNA sequences in the sample.

The CDR3 has 16 amino acids. Per germline, CDR1 SGHTA and CDR2 FQGTGA. The chain uses TRBV7-3 and TRBJ1-1; TRBD1 matches at 8 bases. The source material was CD4+ or CD8+ T cells sorted from blood, sampled in a trial of the OX40 agonist ivuxolimab. This clonotype was obtained from an adult with an advanced solid tumor such as melanoma, head and neck, liver or kidney cancer. CDR3 region: CASSAQTGAMNTEAFF. Written as DNA, the CDR3 is TGTGCCAGCAGCGCCCAGACAGGGGCTATGAACACGGAAGCTTTCTTT.